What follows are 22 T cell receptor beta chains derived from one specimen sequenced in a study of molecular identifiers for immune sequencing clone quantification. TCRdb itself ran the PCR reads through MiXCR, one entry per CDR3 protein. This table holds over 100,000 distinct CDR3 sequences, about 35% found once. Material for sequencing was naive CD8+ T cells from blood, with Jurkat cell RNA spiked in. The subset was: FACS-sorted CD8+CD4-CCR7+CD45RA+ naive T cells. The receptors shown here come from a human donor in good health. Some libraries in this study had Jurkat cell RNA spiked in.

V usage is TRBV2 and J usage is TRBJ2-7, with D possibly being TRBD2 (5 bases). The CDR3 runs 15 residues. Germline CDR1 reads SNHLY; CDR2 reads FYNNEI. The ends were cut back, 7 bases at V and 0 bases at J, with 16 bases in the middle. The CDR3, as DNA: TGTGCCAGCAATCGAAAGAGGGCCAGCTCCTACGAGCAGTACTTC. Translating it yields CASNRKRASSYEQYF.

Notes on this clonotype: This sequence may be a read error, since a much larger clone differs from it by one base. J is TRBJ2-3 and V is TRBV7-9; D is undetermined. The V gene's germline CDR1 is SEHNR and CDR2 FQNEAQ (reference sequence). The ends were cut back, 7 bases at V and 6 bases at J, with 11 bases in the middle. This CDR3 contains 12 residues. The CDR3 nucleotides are TGTGCCAGCAACTTGTTTGATGATACGCAGTATTTT. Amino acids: CASNLFDDTQYF.

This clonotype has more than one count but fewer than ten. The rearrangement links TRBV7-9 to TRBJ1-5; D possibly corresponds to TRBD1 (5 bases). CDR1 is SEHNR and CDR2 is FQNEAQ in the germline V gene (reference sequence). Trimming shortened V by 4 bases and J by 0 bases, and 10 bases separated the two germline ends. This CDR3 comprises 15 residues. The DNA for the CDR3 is TGTGCCAGCAGCTATGGGACCGTTAGCAATCAGCCCCAGCATTTT. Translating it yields CASSYGTVSNQPQHF.

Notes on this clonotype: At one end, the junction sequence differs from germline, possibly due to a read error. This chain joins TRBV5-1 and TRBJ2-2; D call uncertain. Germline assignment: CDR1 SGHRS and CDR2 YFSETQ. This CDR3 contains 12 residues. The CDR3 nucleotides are TGCGCCCGCAGCTTAAACACCGGGGAGCTGTTTTTT. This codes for CARSLNTGELFF.

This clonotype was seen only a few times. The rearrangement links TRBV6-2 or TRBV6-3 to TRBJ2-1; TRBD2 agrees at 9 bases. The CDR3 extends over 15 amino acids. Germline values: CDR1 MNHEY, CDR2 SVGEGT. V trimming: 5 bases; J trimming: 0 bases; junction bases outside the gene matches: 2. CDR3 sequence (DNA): TGTGCCAGCAGTCTAGCGGGACCCTCCTACAATGAGCAGTTCTTC. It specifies CASSLAGPSYNEQFF.

For the CDR3, the DNA is TGTGCCAGCAGCGTAGGGGGTCGCCACTATGGCTACACCTTC. It specifies CASSVGGRHYGYTF. V usage is TRBV9 and J usage is TRBJ1-2, with D uncertain. The ends were cut back, 0 bases at V and 3 bases at J, with 9 bases in the middle. This CDR3 spans 14 amino acids. The germline V gene encodes CDR1 SGDLS and CDR2 YYNGEE. The full variable domain, with the rest looked up from reference TRBV9 and TRBJ1-2, is DSGVTQTPKHLITATGQRVTLRCSPRSGDLSVYWYQQSLDQGLQFLIQYYNGEERAKGNILERFSAQQFPDLHSELNLSSLELGDSALYFCASSVGGRHYGYTFGSGTRLTVV.

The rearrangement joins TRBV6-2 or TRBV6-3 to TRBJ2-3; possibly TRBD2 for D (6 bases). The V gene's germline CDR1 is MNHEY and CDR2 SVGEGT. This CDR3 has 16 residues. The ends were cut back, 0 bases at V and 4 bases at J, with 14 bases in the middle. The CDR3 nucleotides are TGTGCCAGCAGTTACTCGATCGGGAGAGGAGCAGATACGCAGTATTTT. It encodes CASSYSIGRGADTQYF.

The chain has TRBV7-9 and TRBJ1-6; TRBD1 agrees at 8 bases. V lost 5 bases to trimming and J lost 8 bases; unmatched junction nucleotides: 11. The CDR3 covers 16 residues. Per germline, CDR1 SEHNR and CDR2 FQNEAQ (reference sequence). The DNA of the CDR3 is TGTGCCAGCAGCGTTCTTCAGGGGGCGAATGATTCACCCCTCCACTTT. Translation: CASSVLQGANDSPLHF.

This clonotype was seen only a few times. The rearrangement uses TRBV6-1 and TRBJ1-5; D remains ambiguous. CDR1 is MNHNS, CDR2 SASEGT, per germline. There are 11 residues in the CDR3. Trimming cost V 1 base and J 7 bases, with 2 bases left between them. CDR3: CASSEGQPQHF. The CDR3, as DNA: TGTGCCAGCAGTGAAGGCCAGCCCCAGCATTTT.

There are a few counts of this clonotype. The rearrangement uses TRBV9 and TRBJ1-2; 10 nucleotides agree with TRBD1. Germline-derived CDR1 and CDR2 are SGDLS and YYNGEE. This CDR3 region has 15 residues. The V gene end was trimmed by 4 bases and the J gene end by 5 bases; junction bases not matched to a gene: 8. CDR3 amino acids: CASSTGTGEVYGYTF. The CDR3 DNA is TGTGCCAGCAGCACCGGGACAGGGGAGGTGTATGGCTACACCTTC.

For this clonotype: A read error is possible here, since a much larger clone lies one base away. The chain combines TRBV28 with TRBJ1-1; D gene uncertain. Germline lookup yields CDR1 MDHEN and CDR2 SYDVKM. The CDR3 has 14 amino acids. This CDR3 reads CASCFSYMNSEAFF. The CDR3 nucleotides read TGTGCCAGCTGCTTCAGCTACATGAACTCTGAAGCTTTCTTT. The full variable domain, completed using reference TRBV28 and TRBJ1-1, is DVKVTQSSRYLVKRTGEKVFLECVQDMDHENMFWYRQDPGLGLRLIYFSYDVKMKEKGDIPEGYSVSREKKERFSLILESASTNQTSMYLCASCFSYMNSEAFFGQGTRLTVV.

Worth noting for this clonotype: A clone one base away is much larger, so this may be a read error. The CDR3 DNA reads TGTGCCAGCATCAGGACAGGGAATAACTCTGGCTACACCTTC. Its protein is CASIRTGNNSGYTF. The chain couples TRBV2 to TRBJ1-2, with 8 bases aligning to TRBD1. From germline, CDR1 is SNHLY and CDR2 FYNNEI. CDR3 length equals 14 residues.

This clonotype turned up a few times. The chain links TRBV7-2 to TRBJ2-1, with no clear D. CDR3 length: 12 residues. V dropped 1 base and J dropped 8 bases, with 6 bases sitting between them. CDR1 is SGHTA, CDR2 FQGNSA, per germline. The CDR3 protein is CASSLVGYEQFF. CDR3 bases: TGTGCCAGCAGCTTAGTGGGATATGAGCAGTTCTTC.

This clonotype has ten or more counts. In DNA form, the CDR3 reads TGCAGTGCGACACCCGGGACTAGCGGGAGAGTCAAAGAGCAGTACTTC. The encoded protein is CSATPGTSGRVKEQYF. The rearrangement joins TRBV20-1 to TRBJ2-7, with 14 bases lining up with TRBD2. Germline trimming cut 6 bases from V and 7 bases from J; bases unmatched to any gene: 14. This CDR3 comprises 16 residues. CDR1 and CDR2 from the germline V gene are DFQATT and SNEGSKA (reference sequence).

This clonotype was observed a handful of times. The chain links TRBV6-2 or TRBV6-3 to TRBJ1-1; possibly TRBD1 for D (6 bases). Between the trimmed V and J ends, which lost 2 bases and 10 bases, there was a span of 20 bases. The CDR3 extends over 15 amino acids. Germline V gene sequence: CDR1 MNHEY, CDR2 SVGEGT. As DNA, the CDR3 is TGTGCCAGCAGTTACGCGGGACACCCCTTTTGGACAGCTTTCTTT. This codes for CASSYAGHPFWTAFF.

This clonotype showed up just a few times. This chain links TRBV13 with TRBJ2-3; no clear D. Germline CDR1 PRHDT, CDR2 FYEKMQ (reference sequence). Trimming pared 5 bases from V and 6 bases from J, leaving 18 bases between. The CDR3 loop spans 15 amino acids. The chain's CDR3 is CASSETGDHADTQYF. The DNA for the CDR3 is TGTGCCAGCAGCGAGACCGGCGACCACGCCGATACGCAGTATTTT. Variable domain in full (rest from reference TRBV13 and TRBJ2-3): AAGVIQSPRHLIKEKRETATLKCYPIPRHDTVYWYQQGPGQDPQFLISFYEKMQSDKGSIPDRFSAQQFSDYHSELNMSSLELGDSALYFCASSETGDHADTQYFGPGTRLTVL.

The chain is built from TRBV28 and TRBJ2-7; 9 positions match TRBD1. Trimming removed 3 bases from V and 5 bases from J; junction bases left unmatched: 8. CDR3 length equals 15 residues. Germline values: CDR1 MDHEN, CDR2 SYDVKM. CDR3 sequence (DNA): TGTGCCAGCAGTTTGGCGGGACAGGGTTCGGACGAGCAGTACTTC. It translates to CASSLAGQGSDEQYF.

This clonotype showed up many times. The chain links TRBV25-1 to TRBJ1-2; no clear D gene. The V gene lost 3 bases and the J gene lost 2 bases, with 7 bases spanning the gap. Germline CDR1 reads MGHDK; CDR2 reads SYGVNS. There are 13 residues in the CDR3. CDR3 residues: CASSDYENYGYTF. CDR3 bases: TGTGCCAGCAGTGATTATGAGAACTATGGCTACACCTTC.

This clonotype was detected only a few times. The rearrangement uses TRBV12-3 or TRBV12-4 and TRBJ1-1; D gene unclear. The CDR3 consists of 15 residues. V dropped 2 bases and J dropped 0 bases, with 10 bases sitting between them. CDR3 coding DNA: TGTGCCAGCAGTTTAAAGGTCCCGATGAACACTGAAGCTTTCTTT. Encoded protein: CASSLKVPMNTEAFF.

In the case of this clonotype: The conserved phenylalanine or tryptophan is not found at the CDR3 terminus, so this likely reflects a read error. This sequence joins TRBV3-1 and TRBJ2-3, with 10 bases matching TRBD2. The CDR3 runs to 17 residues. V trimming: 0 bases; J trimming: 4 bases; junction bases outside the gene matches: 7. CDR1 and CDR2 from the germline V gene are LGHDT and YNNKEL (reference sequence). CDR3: CASSQDVSSGSSDTQYL. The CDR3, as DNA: TGTGCCAGCAGCCAAGATGTGTCTAGCGGGAGCTCAGATACGCAGTATCTT.

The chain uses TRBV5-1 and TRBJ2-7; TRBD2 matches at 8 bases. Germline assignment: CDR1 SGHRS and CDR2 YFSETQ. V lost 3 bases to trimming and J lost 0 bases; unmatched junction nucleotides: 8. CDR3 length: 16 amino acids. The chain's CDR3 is CASSWGLGLASYEQYF. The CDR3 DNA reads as TGCGCCAGCAGCTGGGGACTAGGATTAGCCTCCTACGAGCAGTACTTC.

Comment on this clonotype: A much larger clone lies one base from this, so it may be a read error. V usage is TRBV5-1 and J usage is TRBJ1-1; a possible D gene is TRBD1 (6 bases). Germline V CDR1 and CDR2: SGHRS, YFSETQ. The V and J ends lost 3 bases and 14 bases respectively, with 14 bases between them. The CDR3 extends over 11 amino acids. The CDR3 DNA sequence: TGCGCCAGCAGCTCATCCAAGGACAGATTCTTT. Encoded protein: CASSSSKDRFF.